The 25 T cell receptor beta chains in this list originate from one sample, sequenced in a study of cytomegalovirus exposure and HLA in healthy donors. Produced via immunoSEQ multiplex PCR; TCRdb's table is partial and in-frame only. The sample lists 160,000 or so clones; 85% were seen once. Sequencing input: PBMCs. The receptors were sampled from a man aged 25 to 40 in good health and CMV-seropositive.

In DNA, the CDR3 is TGTGCCAGCAGTGCCCAGCGGGGGCTTTCCTACGAGCAGTACTTC. Translation: CASSAQRGLSYEQYF. The chain joins TRBV27 to TRBJ2-7, with TRBD2 identical over 8 bases. This CDR3 comprises 15 residues. V was clipped by 5 bases and J by 1 base; unmatched bases: 7. Germline V gives CDR1 MNHEY, CDR2 SMNVEV (reference sequence).

The chain carries TRBV6-4 and TRBJ2-1; D might be TRBD2 (6 bases). The CDR3 has 12 residues. CDR1 is MRHNA and CDR2 is SNTAGT in the germline V gene. V gave up 4 bases and J gave up 6 bases, with 7 bases separating them. CDR3 sequence reads: CASSAGGNEQFF. The DNA for the CDR3 is TGTGCCAGCAGTGCCGGGGGCAATGAGCAGTTCTTC.

V usage is TRBV11-2 and J usage is TRBJ2-3; 7 nucleotides align to TRBD1. V was pared by 1 base and J by 6 bases, with 1 base of the junction left unmatched. CDR1 and CDR2 from the germline V gene are SGHAT and FQNNGV. The CDR3 is made up of 13 amino acids. CDR3: CASSLAGQDTQYF. In nucleotides, the CDR3 is TGTGCCAGCAGCTTAGCGGGACAGGATACGCAGTATTTT.

The chain joins TRBV6-5 to TRBJ1-2, with no clear D. With 0 bases removed from V and 2 bases from J, the gap between germline ends came to 10 bases. CDR1 is MNHEY and CDR2 is SVGAGI in the germline V gene. The CDR3 is 15 residues long. The CDR3 sequence is CASSYSTGSNYGYTF. CDR3 nucleotides: TGTGCCAGCAGTTACTCGACCGGGTCCAACTATGGCTACACCTTC.

This clone was detected only once. This chain connects TRBV28 to TRBJ1-4, with 9 bases identical to TRBD1. The V segment lost 5 bases and the J segment 5 bases; nucleotides outside the gene matches: 6. CDR3 length equals 15 residues. The germline CDR1 and CDR2 sequences are MDHEN and SYDVKM. The CDR3 DNA reads TGTGCCAGCAGTGCCGGACAGGGGCGAAATGAAAAACTGTTTTTT. This sequence encodes CASSAGQGRNEKLFF.

This clone was seen only a few times. The chain combines TRBV4-1 with TRBJ2-1, with D possibly being TRBD2 (5 bases). Germline V CDR1 and CDR2: MGHRA, YSYEKL. The V end lost 6 bases, the J end lost 0 bases, and 12 bases lay between the germline ends. CDR3 length: 15 residues. CDR3 bases: TGCGCCAGCAGACCTGGGGAGAGCTCCTACAATGAGCAGTTCTTC. Its translation is CASRPGESSYNEQFF.

This rearrangement joins TRBV7-9 to TRBJ1-3; D remains ambiguous. The length of the CDR3 is 12 residues. The germline V gene has CDR1 SEHNR and CDR2 FQNEAQ (reference sequence). With 5 bases removed from V and 7 bases from J, the gap between germline ends came to 9 bases. CDR3 sequence reads: CASSQEFNTIYF. The DNA for the CDR3 is TGTGCCAGCAGCCAAGAGTTCAACACCATATATTTT.

This chain connects TRBV12-5 to TRBJ2-2; tentative D call: TRBD1 (6 bases). This CDR3 region has 15 residues. Trimming took off 8 bases at V and 4 bases at J, with 17 bases between the two ends. Germline values: CDR1 LGHNT, CDR2 FRNRAP. The CDR3 DNA sequence: TGTGCTAGTCTTTCTTGGACAGTTGGCACCGGGGAGCTGTTTTTT. It encodes CASLSWTVGTGELFF.

The V gene is TRBV7-2, the J gene TRBJ1-5, with D maybe TRBD1 (5 bases). The CDR3 spans 14 residues. The germline gives CDR1 SGHTA, CDR2 FQGNSA. V dropped 5 bases and J dropped 6 bases, with 14 bases sitting between them. CDR3: CASSLGGRAQPQHF. The DNA of the CDR3 is TGTGCCAGCAGCCTTGGGGGGAGGGCTCAGCCCCAGCATTTT.

This clone has just a few counts. V gene TRBV7-8 combines with J gene TRBJ1-4; D gene unclear. Trimming shortened V by 3 bases and J by 5 bases, and 10 bases separated the two germline ends. CDR3 size: 14 residues. CDR1 and CDR2 from the germline V gene are SGHVS and FQNEAQ. The DNA of the CDR3 is TGTGCCAGCAGCTTCGGCATGGAGAATGAAAAACTGTTTTTT. Residues: CASSFGMENEKLFF.

The chain links TRBV18 to TRBJ1-1; 7 bases are a match to TRBD1. The CDR3 runs 13 residues. The germline CDR1 and CDR2 sequences are KGHSH and LQKENI. V shed 1 base and J 4 bases; nucleotides not matched to a gene: 0. In nucleotides, the CDR3 is TGTGCCAGCTCACCACAGGGGGCCACTGAAGCTTTCTTT. Its protein product is CASSPQGATEAFF. The full variable domain, its missing parts supplied by reference TRBV18 and TRBJ1-1, is NAGVMQNPRHLVRRRGQEARLRCSPMKGHSHVYWYRQLPEEGLKFMVYLQKENIIDESGMPKERFSAEFPKEGPSILRIQQVVRGDSAAYFCASSPQGATEAFFGQGTRLTVV.

The chain links TRBV29-1 to TRBJ2-7; possible D gene TRBD1, 6 bases. V was shortened by 6 bases and J by 1 base, with 16 bases between the two germline ends. This CDR3 is built from 14 residues. Germline CDR1 reads SQVTM; CDR2 reads ANQGSEA. The chain's CDR3 is CSVQGSQGSYEQYF. The DNA for the CDR3 is TGCAGCGTCCAGGGATCCCAGGGGTCCTACGAGCAGTACTTC.

The V call is TRBV4-3, the J call TRBJ1-6; TRBD1 matches 7 bases. V lost 3 bases to trimming and J lost 5 bases; unmatched junction nucleotides: 1. This CDR3 has 14 residues. CDR1 is LGHNA, CDR2 YSLEER, per germline. Here the CDR3 reads CASSQGQHNSPLHF. CDR3 nucleotides: TGCGCCAGCAGCCAGGGACAGCATAATTCACCCCTCCACTTT.

The V call is TRBV9, the J call TRBJ1-3; D is unresolved. Germline CDR1 and CDR2: SGDLS and YYNGEE. The V end lost 4 bases, the J end lost 0 bases, and 11 bases lay between the germline ends. The length of the CDR3 is 15 residues. The CDR3 here is CASSPRTYSGNTIYF. CDR3 DNA sequence: TGTGCCAGCAGCCCCCGTACCTACTCTGGAAACACCATATATTTT.

This chain uses TRBV7-3 with TRBJ2-3, with 9 bases lining up with TRBD2. The germline V gene encodes CDR1 SGHTA and CDR2 FQGTGA. The CDR3 is 16 residues long. V lost 5 bases and J lost 6; bases outside the gene matches: 12. CDR3 nucleotide sequence: TGTGCCAGCAGCCAAACGGGCGGGGGGGCGGCTGATACGCAGTATTTT. Residues: CASSQTGGGAADTQYF.

This chain joins TRBV11-3 and TRBJ2-3, with a possible D match to TRBD2 (7 bases). Germline CDR1 reads SGHNT; CDR2 reads YENEEA. Trimming shortened V by 0 bases and J by 4 bases, and 23 bases separated the two germline ends. The CDR3 consists of 19 residues. CDR3 coding DNA: TGTGCCAGCAGCTTAGATTCGGGGCTAACGGGGGGCCCCTCAGATACGCAGTATTTT. This codes for CASSLDSGLTGGPSDTQYF.

This clone appeared once. The chain uses TRBV6-5 and TRBJ1-5, with a tentative D call TRBD1 (6 bases). Trimming removed 5 bases at V and 7 bases at J, with 15 bases between. The germline V gene encodes CDR1 MNHEY and CDR2 SVGAGI. The CDR3 has 14 residues. DNA for the CDR3: TGTGCCAGCAGTATTCACAGGGCTCGACAGCCCCAGCATTTT. This translates into CASSIHRARQPQHF.

The V call is TRBV25-1, the J call TRBJ2-3; 13 positions match TRBD2. Germline assignment: CDR1 MGHDK and CDR2 SYGVNS. After removal of 4 bases from V and 2 bases from J, the junction contained 3 bases not matched to a gene. The CDR3 extends over 16 amino acids. The CDR3 sequence: CASSGGLAGLTDTQYF. In nucleotides, the CDR3 is TGTGCCAGCAGTGGGGGACTAGCGGGGCTCACAGATACGCAGTATTTT.

The J gene is TRBJ2-1, the V gene TRBV5-6, with 8 nucleotides matching TRBD1. CDR1 is SGHDT and CDR2 is YYEEEE in the germline V gene. V lost 4 bases, J lost 4 bases, and 4 bases stayed unmatched. The CDR3 is 14 residues long. The CDR3 region has the DNA TGTGCCAGCAGCGGACAGGGCTATTACAATGAGCAGTTCTTC. It encodes CASSGQGYYNEQFF.

The rearrangement joins TRBV2 to TRBJ2-7; TRBD1 aligns across 11 bases. CDR3 length equals 13 residues. With V trimmed by 6 bases and J by 2 bases, 0 bases remained unmatched. Per the germline V gene, CDR1 is SNHLY and CDR2 is FYNNEI. The CDR3 sequence: CASRDRGPYEQYF. In nucleotides, the CDR3 is TGTGCCAGCAGGGACAGGGGGCCCTACGAGCAGTACTTC.

This chain uses TRBV5-4 with TRBJ2-5; 12 bases match TRBD2. Looked up from germline, CDR1 is SGHNT and CDR2 is YYREEE (reference sequence). CDR3 length: 14 residues. With V trimmed by 1 base and J by 5 bases, 0 bases remained unmatched. CDR3 loop: CASSLTSGGETQYF. The CDR3 DNA sequence: TGTGCCAGCAGCTTGACTAGCGGGGGGGAGACCCAGTACTTC.

The CDR3 DNA is TGTGCCAGCAGTTACAACTTCACAGGGTATCCCGAGCAGTACTTC. Protein product: CASSYNFTGYPEQYF. The rearrangement joins TRBV6-5 to TRBJ2-7, with D maybe TRBD1 (6 bases). The germline V and J ends were trimmed by 2 bases and 6 bases, with 17 bases remaining between them. The CDR3 covers 15 residues. The germline V gene has CDR1 MNHEY and CDR2 SVGAGI.

The chain carries TRBV6-1 and TRBJ1-6; 8 bases are a match to TRBD1. The CDR3 sequence is 14 residues long. Germline values: CDR1 MNHNS, CDR2 SASEGT. The V gene end was trimmed by 6 bases and the J gene end by 7 bases; junction bases not matched to a gene: 5. The CDR3 spells CASSRDRLNSPLHF. The CDR3 coding sequence is TGTGCCAGCAGCCGGGACAGGCTCAATTCACCCCTCCACTTT.

J is TRBJ2-3 and V is TRBV10-3, with D tentatively TRBD1 (5 bases). The V gene's germline CDR1 is ENHRY and CDR2 SYGVKD. Trimming pared 5 bases from V and 1 base from J, leaving 22 bases between. The CDR3 has 18 amino acids. CDR3 sequence reads: CAISFPTSGKVGTDTQYF. Here the CDR3 DNA reads TGTGCCATCAGTTTCCCCACTTCAGGGAAAGTTGGCACAGATACGCAGTATTTT.

The V gene is TRBV30, the J gene TRBJ2-1, with TRBD2 matching 11 bases. CDR1 and CDR2 (germline): GTSNPN, SVGIG (reference sequence). The V and J ends lost 4 bases and 2 bases, in that order; junction bases with no gene match: 13. The CDR3 is 18 residues long. The DNA for the CDR3 is TGTGCCTGGAAGCTAAGGGGGCCTAGCGGGGGGACCTACAATGAGCAGTTCTTC. This codes for CAWKLRGPSGGTYNEQFF. The whole variable domain, remainder taken from reference TRBV30 and TRBJ2-1, is SQTIHQWPATLVQPVGSPLSLECTVEGTSNPNLYWYRQAAGRGLQLLFYSVGIGQISSEVPQNLSASRPQDRQFILSSKKLLLSDSGFYLCAWKLRGPSGGTYNEQFFGPGTRLTVL.